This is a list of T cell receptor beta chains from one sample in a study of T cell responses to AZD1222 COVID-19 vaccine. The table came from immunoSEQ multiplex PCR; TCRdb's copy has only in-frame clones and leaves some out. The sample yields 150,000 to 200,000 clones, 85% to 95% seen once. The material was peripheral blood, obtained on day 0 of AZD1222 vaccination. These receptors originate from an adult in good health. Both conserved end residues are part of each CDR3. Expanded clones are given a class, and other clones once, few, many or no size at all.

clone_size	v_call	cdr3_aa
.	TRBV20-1	CSAKDLYEQYF
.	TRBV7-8	CASSFFVASGARAGNIQYF
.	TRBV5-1	CASSSLDKNTEAFF
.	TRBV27	CASSLTGTYGYTF
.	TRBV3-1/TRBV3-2	CASSQKGQGRQETQYF
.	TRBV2	CASIHRQLNTEAFF
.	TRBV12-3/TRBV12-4	CASSSFRNSGYTF
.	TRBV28	CASSPYLETSGRIDEQYF
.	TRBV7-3	CASSPGLNTDTQYF
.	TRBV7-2	CASSLFSRELIQPQHF
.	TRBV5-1	CASSLNQGQGHYGYTF
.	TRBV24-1	CATSEGGGRAFYNEQFF
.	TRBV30	CAWSVGLNTEAFF
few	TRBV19	CASSPQGSSTDTQYF
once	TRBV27	CASSLDRANQPQHF
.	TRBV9	CASSVANRDNEQFF
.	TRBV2	CASRGLAGANEKLFF
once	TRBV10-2	CASKGITDTQYF
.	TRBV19	CASRNLDRDTDTQYF
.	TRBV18	CASSPPAQGADSPLHF
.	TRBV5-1	CASSSQTGPENTIYF
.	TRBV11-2	CASSYDRGPDTQYF
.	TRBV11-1	CASSLRRQNSYEQYF
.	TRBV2	CASSKKGQVGEKLFF
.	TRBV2	CASSDIVYEQYF
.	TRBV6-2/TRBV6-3	CASSSGRGGELFF
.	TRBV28	CASSLPTGVAYEQYF
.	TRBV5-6	CASSLSGSTDTQYF
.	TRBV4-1	CASSQRLAGGFDEQFF
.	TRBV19	CASISEGNEKLFF
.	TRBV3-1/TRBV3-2	CASSQRGGLPQETQYF
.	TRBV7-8	CASSRIPGEETQYF
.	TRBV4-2	CASSQGADFSYEQYF
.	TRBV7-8	CASSLAMDSPLHF
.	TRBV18	CASSRKWTGNQPQHF
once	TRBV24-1	CATSGIGGTGIISGELFF
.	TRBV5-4	CASSLGGTGAPLNYGYTF
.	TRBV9	CASSVGPGGRDEKLFF
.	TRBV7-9	CASSSPGQGHEKLFF
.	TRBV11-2	CASSYTESYGYTF
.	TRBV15	CATRGLAGGPHEQFF
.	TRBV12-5	CASGFPGTQYF
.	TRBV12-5	CASGGLAARFGYTF
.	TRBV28	CASRGTGNTGELFF
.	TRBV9	CASSASGQLNTEAFF
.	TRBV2	CASSEGVGGYTGELFF
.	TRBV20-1	CSASGDRGSREQYF
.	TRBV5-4	CASSSGRDSYNEQFF
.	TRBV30	CAWSVRAGSSETQYF
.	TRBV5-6	CASSAQREQFF
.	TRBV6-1	CASRGEPHYGYTF
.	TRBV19	CASSRIFGTEAFF
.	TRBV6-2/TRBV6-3	CASSLPGLAGVSRAQYF
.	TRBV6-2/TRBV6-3	CASSYPSAGGSGANVLTF
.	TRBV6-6	CASSSPSGIANEKLFF
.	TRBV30	CACRRQDNSPLHF
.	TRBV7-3	CASSGLAGGGSYNEQFF
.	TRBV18	CASSPRDRASSRTGELFF